The rows below give T cell receptor beta chains drawn from one sample of a study of T cell responses to AZD1222 COVID-19 vaccine. The assay was immunoSEQ multiplex PCR, and TCRdb's table has in-frame clones only and misses some. The sample has about 150,000 clones, 80% to 95% seen once; the top ten hold around 6.3%. The sample in question was peripheral blood, obtained 28 days after the second AZD1222 dose. The origin of the receptors is an adult who received the AZD1222 COVID-19 vaccine. Each CDR3 is given with its conserved first and last residue. Each record gives: CDR3 DNA, CDR3 protein, D gene, J gene, V gene, CDR3 length, clone size. The D gene is left open where the match is weak. Only some rows state a clone size, as once, few, many or a class for expanded clones.

cdr3_nt: TGTGCCAGCAGCTTAGGGGACAGGTGGACGGGAAATGAAAAACTGTTTTTT
cdr3_aa: CASSLGDRWTGNEKLFF
d_call: TRBD1
j_call: TRBJ1-4
v_call: TRBV11-2
cdr3_length: 17
clone_size: .

cdr3_nt: TGTGCCATCGCTGCGAGCCACCAAGAGACCCAGTACTTC
cdr3_aa: CAIAASHQETQYF
d_call: .
j_call: TRBJ2-5
v_call: TRBV10-3
cdr3_length: 13
clone_size: few

cdr3_nt: TGTGCCTGGAGTCCCCACAGGGACCTTGGATATGGCTACACCTTC
cdr3_aa: CAWSPHRDLGYGYTF
d_call: .
j_call: TRBJ1-2
v_call: TRBV30
cdr3_length: 15
clone_size: once

cdr3_nt: TGTGCCAGCAGTTACTTGGGTCGGAGCGGAGACGAGCAGTACTTC
cdr3_aa: CASSYLGRSGDEQYF
d_call: .
j_call: TRBJ2-7
v_call: TRBV6-2/TRBV6-3
cdr3_length: 15
clone_size: .

cdr3_nt: TGTGCCAGCAGTGGCCAGTCGGGGGTTTCCTACCTCTATGGCTACACCTTC
cdr3_aa: CASSGQSGVSYLYGYTF
d_call: .
j_call: TRBJ1-2
v_call: TRBV6-1
cdr3_length: 17
clone_size: .

cdr3_nt: TGTGCCAGCAGCGCCCCATCAGTCCCGGCTGGAAACACCATATATTTT
cdr3_aa: CASSAPSVPAGNTIYF
d_call: .
j_call: TRBJ1-3
v_call: TRBV28
cdr3_length: 16
clone_size: .

cdr3_nt: TGTGCCAGCAGCAGGACCCGTCAAGAGACCCAGTACTTC
cdr3_aa: CASSRTRQETQYF
d_call: .
j_call: TRBJ2-5
v_call: TRBV9
cdr3_length: 13
clone_size: once

cdr3_nt: TGTGCCAGCAGAGCTGACAGGGGGGCTGAAGCTTTCTTT
cdr3_aa: CASRADRGAEAFF
d_call: TRBD1
j_call: TRBJ1-1
v_call: TRBV2
cdr3_length: 13
clone_size: .

cdr3_nt: TGTGCCAGTAGTATCGAGCAACTTTATCAGCCCCAGCATTTT
cdr3_aa: CASSIEQLYQPQHF
d_call: .
j_call: TRBJ1-5
v_call: TRBV19
cdr3_length: 14
clone_size: .

cdr3_nt: TGTGCCACCGGTGGGACAGGGGGCCAGCCCCAGCATTTT
cdr3_aa: CATGGTGGQPQHF
d_call: TRBD1
j_call: TRBJ1-5
v_call: TRBV24-1
cdr3_length: 13
clone_size: .

cdr3_nt: TGTGCCAGCAGTTTATCTGTCGAGCGGGGGGGCACAGATACGCAGTATTTT
cdr3_aa: CASSLSVERGGTDTQYF
d_call: TRBD2
j_call: TRBJ2-3
v_call: TRBV27
cdr3_length: 17
clone_size: .

cdr3_nt: TGTGCCAGCAGCCCGCAGGGGGCGCAGCAGTACTTC
cdr3_aa: CASSPQGAQQYF
d_call: TRBD1
j_call: TRBJ2-7
v_call: TRBV11-2
cdr3_length: 12
clone_size: .

cdr3_nt: TGTGCCAGCAGCCAAGACAGCCAGTACGCTTTCTTT
cdr3_aa: CASSQDSQYAFF
d_call: .
j_call: TRBJ1-1
v_call: TRBV3-1/TRBV3-2
cdr3_length: 12
clone_size: .

cdr3_nt: TGTGCCAGCTCACCAGGATACGAAAAAACCTACGAGCAGTACTTC
cdr3_aa: CASSPGYEKTYEQYF
d_call: .
j_call: TRBJ2-7
v_call: TRBV18
cdr3_length: 15
clone_size: .

cdr3_nt: TGCAGCGTTGAGTCTGGACGCTTCTACAATGAGCAGTTCTTC
cdr3_aa: CSVESGRFYNEQFF
d_call: .
j_call: TRBJ2-1
v_call: TRBV29-1
cdr3_length: 14
clone_size: .

cdr3_nt: TGTGCCATATCCTGGGGACTAGCGGGGGCCCTCGAGCAGTACTTC
cdr3_aa: CAISWGLAGALEQYF
d_call: TRBD2
j_call: TRBJ2-7
v_call: TRBV10-3
cdr3_length: 15
clone_size: .

cdr3_nt: TGTGCCAGCAGCCAAGATATGGGGGGCCGGCAGCCCCAGCATTTT
cdr3_aa: CASSQDMGGRQPQHF
d_call: .
j_call: TRBJ1-5
v_call: TRBV3-1/TRBV3-2
cdr3_length: 15
clone_size: once

cdr3_nt: TGTGCCTGGTTTGGGGGGGGGAATTCCCCTAACTATGGCTACACCTTC
cdr3_aa: CAWFGGGNSPNYGYTF
d_call: .
j_call: TRBJ1-2
v_call: TRBV30
cdr3_length: 16
clone_size: .

cdr3_nt: TGTGCCAGCAGCATAAACAATGAGCAGTTCTTC
cdr3_aa: CASSINNEQFF
d_call: .
j_call: TRBJ2-1
v_call: TRBV7-9
cdr3_length: 11
clone_size: .

cdr3_nt: TGTGCCAGAAGCATATACAGGGAGGTCATGGATTCACCCCTCCACTTT
cdr3_aa: CARSIYREVMDSPLHF
d_call: .
j_call: TRBJ1-6
v_call: TRBV5-3
cdr3_length: 16
clone_size: .

cdr3_nt: TGTGCCAGCAGTCTTTTCGGCATGTCGATCTCCTATAATTCACCCCTCCACTTT
cdr3_aa: CASSLFGMSISYNSPLHF
d_call: .
j_call: TRBJ1-6
v_call: TRBV27
cdr3_length: 18
clone_size: .

cdr3_nt: TGTGCCAGCAGCCAGATGGGGGTCACGCACTATGGCTACACCTTC
cdr3_aa: CASSQMGVTHYGYTF
d_call: .
j_call: TRBJ1-2
v_call: TRBV13
cdr3_length: 15
clone_size: .

cdr3_nt: TGTGCCTGGAGTCGGGGGGCAGGTGAAAAACTGTTTTTT
cdr3_aa: CAWSRGAGEKLFF
d_call: .
j_call: TRBJ1-4
v_call: TRBV30
cdr3_length: 13
clone_size: .

cdr3_nt: TGTGCCTGGAATCGACAGGGAACCGGGGAGCTGTTTTTT
cdr3_aa: CAWNRQGTGELFF
d_call: TRBD1
j_call: TRBJ2-2
v_call: TRBV30
cdr3_length: 13
clone_size: .

cdr3_nt: TGTGCCAGCAGCCCCGGGACAGCATCTACAAAACTGTTTTTT
cdr3_aa: CASSPGTASTKLFF
d_call: TRBD1
j_call: TRBJ1-4
v_call: TRBV3-1/TRBV3-2
cdr3_length: 14
clone_size: .

cdr3_nt: TGCGCCAGCAGCCAGGAAGATAGAGGGGGCAGGGAAAAACTGTTTTTT
cdr3_aa: CASSQEDRGGREKLFF
d_call: TRBD1
j_call: TRBJ1-4
v_call: TRBV4-3
cdr3_length: 16
clone_size: once

cdr3_nt: TGTGCCAGCAGCCCAAGTCAGAATTCACCCCTCCACTTT
cdr3_aa: CASSPSQNSPLHF
d_call: .
j_call: TRBJ1-6
v_call: TRBV7-9
cdr3_length: 13
clone_size: many

cdr3_nt: TGTGCCAGCAGCGTAACTAGCGGGTATGAGCAGTTCTTC
cdr3_aa: CASSVTSGYEQFF
d_call: TRBD2
j_call: TRBJ2-1
v_call: TRBV11-3
cdr3_length: 13
clone_size: once

cdr3_nt: TGTGCCAGCAGCTGGGGACAGGGAGACACTGAAGCTTTCTTT
cdr3_aa: CASSWGQGDTEAFF
d_call: TRBD1
j_call: TRBJ1-1
v_call: TRBV5-6
cdr3_length: 14
clone_size: .

cdr3_nt: TGCAGCGCATCGGACAGGCCCTACGAGCAGTACTTC
cdr3_aa: CSASDRPYEQYF
d_call: TRBD1
j_call: TRBJ2-7
v_call: TRBV29-1
cdr3_length: 12
clone_size: .

cdr3_nt: TGCGCCAGCAGTGACAGGAGGAATCAGCCCCAGCATTTT
cdr3_aa: CASSDRRNQPQHF
d_call: .
j_call: TRBJ1-5
v_call: TRBV10-1
cdr3_length: 13
clone_size: .

cdr3_nt: TGTGCCAGCAGCCCCGGGGCAGGAGGCAGGGGCTACACCTTC
cdr3_aa: CASSPGAGGRGYTF
d_call: .
j_call: TRBJ1-2
v_call: TRBV11-2
cdr3_length: 14
clone_size: .

cdr3_nt: TGTGCCAGTAGCTCGGACAGGGAACGCGAAAAACTGTTTTTT
cdr3_aa: CASSSDREREKLFF
d_call: TRBD1
j_call: TRBJ1-4
v_call: TRBV19
cdr3_length: 14
clone_size: once

cdr3_nt: TGTGCCAGCAGTTTATTTGGAGGGGAGAACACTGAAGCTTTCTTT
cdr3_aa: CASSLFGGENTEAFF
d_call: .
j_call: TRBJ1-1
v_call: TRBV27
cdr3_length: 15
clone_size: .

cdr3_nt: TGCGCCAGCAGTGAGTGGAAGGCTAGCGGGAGGAGAGACAATGAGCAGTTCTTC
cdr3_aa: CASSEWKASGRRDNEQFF
d_call: TRBD2
j_call: TRBJ2-1
v_call: TRBV10-2
cdr3_length: 18
clone_size: .

cdr3_nt: TGTGCCAGCAGCCATCATGACAGGCAACCCGGCAATTCACCCCTCCACTTT
cdr3_aa: CASSHHDRQPGNSPLHF
d_call: .
j_call: TRBJ1-6
v_call: TRBV3-1/TRBV3-2
cdr3_length: 17
clone_size: .

cdr3_nt: TGTGCCAGCCGGTCGGGGGCTAACTATGGCTACACCTTC
cdr3_aa: CASRSGANYGYTF
d_call: .
j_call: TRBJ1-2
v_call: TRBV28
cdr3_length: 13
clone_size: .

cdr3_nt: TGTGCCAGCAGTTTACTCTCCGGGGCAGGCTATGGCTACACCTTC
cdr3_aa: CASSLLSGAGYGYTF
d_call: .
j_call: TRBJ1-2
v_call: TRBV28
cdr3_length: 15
clone_size: .

cdr3_nt: TGTGCCACCAGCAGAGACCTTAACAGGAGCTACGCTCGTAATTCACCCCTCCACTTT
cdr3_aa: CATSRDLNRSYARNSPLHF
d_call: .
j_call: TRBJ1-6
v_call: TRBV15
cdr3_length: 19
clone_size: .

cdr3_nt: TGTGCCAGTGGGGGCAGGAGCTATGGCTACACCTTC
cdr3_aa: CASGGRSYGYTF
d_call: .
j_call: TRBJ1-2
v_call: TRBV19
cdr3_length: 12
clone_size: .

cdr3_nt: TGTGCCAGCAGTCTCCTGGCGGGGGGGGGCCTGGATGGCTACACCTTC
cdr3_aa: CASSLLAGGGLDGYTF
d_call: .
j_call: TRBJ1-2
v_call: TRBV7-2
cdr3_length: 16
clone_size: .

cdr3_nt: TGTGCCAGCAGCCCGCTAGGTGAAGATACGCAGTATTTT
cdr3_aa: CASSPLGEDTQYF
d_call: .
j_call: TRBJ2-3
v_call: TRBV3-1/TRBV3-2
cdr3_length: 13
clone_size: few

cdr3_nt: TGTGCCAGCAGTAGGCCCCGTGGGACCCAGTACTTC
cdr3_aa: CASSRPRGTQYF
d_call: .
j_call: TRBJ2-5
v_call: TRBV27
cdr3_length: 12
clone_size: .